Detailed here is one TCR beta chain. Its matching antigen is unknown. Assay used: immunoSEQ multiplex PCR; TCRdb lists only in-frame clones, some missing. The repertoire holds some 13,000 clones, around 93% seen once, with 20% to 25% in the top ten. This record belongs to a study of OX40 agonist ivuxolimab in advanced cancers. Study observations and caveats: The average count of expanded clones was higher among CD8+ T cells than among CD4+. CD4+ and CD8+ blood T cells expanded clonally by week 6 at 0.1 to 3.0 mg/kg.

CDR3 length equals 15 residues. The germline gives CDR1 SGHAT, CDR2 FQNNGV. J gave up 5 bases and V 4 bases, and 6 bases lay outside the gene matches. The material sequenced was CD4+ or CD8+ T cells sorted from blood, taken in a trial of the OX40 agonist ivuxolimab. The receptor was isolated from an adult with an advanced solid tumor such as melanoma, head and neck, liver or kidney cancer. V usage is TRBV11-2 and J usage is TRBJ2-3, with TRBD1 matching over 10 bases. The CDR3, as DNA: TGTGCCAGCAGCTCCCGGGACAGGGGTTTAGATACGCAGTATTTT. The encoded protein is CASSSRDRGLDTQYF.